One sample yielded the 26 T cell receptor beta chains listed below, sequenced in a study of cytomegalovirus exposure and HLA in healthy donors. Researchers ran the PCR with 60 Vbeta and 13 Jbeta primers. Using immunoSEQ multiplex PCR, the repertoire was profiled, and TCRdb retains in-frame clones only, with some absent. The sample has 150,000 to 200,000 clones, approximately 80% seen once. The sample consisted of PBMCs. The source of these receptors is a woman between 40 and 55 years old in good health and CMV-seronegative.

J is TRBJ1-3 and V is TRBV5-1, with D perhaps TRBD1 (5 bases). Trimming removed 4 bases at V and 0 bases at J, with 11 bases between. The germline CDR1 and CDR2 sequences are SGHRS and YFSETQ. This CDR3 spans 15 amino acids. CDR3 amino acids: CASSPDDSSGNTIYF. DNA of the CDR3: TGCGCCAGCAGCCCTGACGACAGCTCTGGAAACACCATATATTTT.

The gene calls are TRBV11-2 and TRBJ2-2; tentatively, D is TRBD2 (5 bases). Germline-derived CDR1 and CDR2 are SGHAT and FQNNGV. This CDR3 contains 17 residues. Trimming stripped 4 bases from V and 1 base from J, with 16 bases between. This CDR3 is CASSSRGLPENTGELFF. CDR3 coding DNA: TGTGCCAGCAGCTCCCGAGGACTTCCCGAGAACACCGGGGAGCTGTTTTTT.

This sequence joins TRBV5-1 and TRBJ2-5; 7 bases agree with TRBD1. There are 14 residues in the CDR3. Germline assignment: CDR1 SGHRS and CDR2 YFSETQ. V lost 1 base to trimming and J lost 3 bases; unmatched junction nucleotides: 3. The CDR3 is CASSLRGGEETQYF. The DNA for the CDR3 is TGCGCCAGCAGCTTGAGAGGGGGCGAAGAGACCCAGTACTTC.

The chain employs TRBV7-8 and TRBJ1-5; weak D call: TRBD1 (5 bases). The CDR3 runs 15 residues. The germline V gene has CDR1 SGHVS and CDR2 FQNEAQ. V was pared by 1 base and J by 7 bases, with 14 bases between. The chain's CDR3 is CASSLGGGAGQPQHF. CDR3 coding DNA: TGTGCCAGCAGCTTAGGAGGAGGGGCCGGGCAGCCCCAGCATTTT.

CDR3: CGAREGDYGYTF. The CDR3 bases are TGTGGAGCGAGAGAGGGTGACTATGGCTACACCTTC. This chain joins TRBV10-3 and TRBJ1-2; D ambiguous. The CDR3 runs 12 residues. Germline V gene lookup returns CDR1 ENHRY and CDR2 SYGVKD.

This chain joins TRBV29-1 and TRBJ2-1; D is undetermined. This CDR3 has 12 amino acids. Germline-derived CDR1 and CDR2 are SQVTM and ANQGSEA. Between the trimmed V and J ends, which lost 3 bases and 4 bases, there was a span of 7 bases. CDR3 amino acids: CSVDPTYNEQFF. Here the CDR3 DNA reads TGCAGCGTTGATCCTACTTACAATGAGCAGTTCTTC.

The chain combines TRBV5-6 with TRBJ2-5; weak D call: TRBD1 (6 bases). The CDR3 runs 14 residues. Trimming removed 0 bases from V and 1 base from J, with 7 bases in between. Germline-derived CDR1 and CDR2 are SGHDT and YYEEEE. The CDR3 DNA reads TGTGCCAGCAGCTTGGGGACAGCCCAAGAGACCCAGTACTTC. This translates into CASSLGTAQETQYF.

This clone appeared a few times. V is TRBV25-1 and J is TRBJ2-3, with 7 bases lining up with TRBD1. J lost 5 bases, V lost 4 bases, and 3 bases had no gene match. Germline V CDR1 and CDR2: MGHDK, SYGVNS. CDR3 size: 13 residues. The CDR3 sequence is CASSGTGVDTQYF. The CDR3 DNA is TGTGCCAGCAGTGGGACAGGTGTAGATACGCAGTATTTT.

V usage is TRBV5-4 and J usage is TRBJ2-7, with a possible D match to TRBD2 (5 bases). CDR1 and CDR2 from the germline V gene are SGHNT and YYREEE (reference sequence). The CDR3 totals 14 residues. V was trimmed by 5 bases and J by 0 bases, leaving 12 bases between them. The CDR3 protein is CASRTGILSYEQYF. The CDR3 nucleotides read TGTGCCAGCAGAACCGGGATCCTCTCCTACGAGCAGTACTTC.

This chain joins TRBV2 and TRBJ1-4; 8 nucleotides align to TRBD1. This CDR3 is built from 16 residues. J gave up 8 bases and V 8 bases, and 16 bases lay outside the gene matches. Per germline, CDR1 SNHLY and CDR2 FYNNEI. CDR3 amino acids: CASQPNPGQESEKLFF. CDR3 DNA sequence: TGTGCCAGCCAACCTAATCCGGGACAGGAATCCGAAAAACTGTTTTTT.

The CDR3 reads CASSVGTSGSETQYF. In DNA form, the CDR3 reads TGTGCCAGCAGCGTCGGGACTAGCGGGAGTGAGACCCAGTACTTC. The J gene is TRBJ2-5, the V gene TRBV5-4; 14 bases agree with TRBD2. With V trimmed by 4 bases and J by 5 bases, 4 bases remained unmatched. Germline V gene lookup returns CDR1 SGHNT and CDR2 YYREEE (reference sequence). This CDR3 is built from 15 residues.

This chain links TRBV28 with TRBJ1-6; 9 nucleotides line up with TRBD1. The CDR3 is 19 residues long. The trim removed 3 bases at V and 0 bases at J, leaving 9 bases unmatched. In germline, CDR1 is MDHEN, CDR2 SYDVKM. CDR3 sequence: CASSFFTGGVSSYNSPLHF. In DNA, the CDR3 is TGTGCCAGCAGTTTCTTTACAGGGGGCGTAAGCTCCTATAATTCACCCCTCCACTTT. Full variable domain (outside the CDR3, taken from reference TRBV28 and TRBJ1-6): DVKVTQSSRYLVKRTGEKVFLECVQDMDHENMFWYRQDPGLGLRLIYFSYDVKMKEKGDIPEGYSVSREKKERFSLILESASTNQTSMYLCASSFFTGGVSSYNSPLHFGNGTRLTVT.

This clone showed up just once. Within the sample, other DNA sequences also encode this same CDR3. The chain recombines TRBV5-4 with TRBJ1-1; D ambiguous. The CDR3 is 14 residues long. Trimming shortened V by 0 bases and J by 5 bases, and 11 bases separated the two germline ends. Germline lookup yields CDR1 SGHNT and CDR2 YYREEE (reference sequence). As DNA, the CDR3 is TGTGCCAGCAGCTTGGGTTCCGGACTGACTGAAGCTTTCTTT. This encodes CASSLGSGLTEAFF.

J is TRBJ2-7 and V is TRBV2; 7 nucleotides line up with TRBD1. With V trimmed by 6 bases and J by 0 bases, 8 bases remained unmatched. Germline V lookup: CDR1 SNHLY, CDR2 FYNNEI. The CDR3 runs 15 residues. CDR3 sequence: CASRESTGSSYEQYF. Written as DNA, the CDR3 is TGTGCCAGCAGAGAATCGACAGGGAGCTCCTACGAGCAGTACTTC.

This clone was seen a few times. CDR3 DNA sequence: TGTGCCAGCAGCGGACAGGGTTCCCCCTATAATTCACCCCTCCACTTT. Protein sequence: CASSGQGSPYNSPLHF. The chain recombines TRBV7-2 with TRBJ1-6; TRBD1 matches at 8 bases. The CDR3 totals 16 residues. Germline CDR1 reads SGHTA; CDR2 reads FQGNSA. The V gene end was trimmed by 5 bases and the J gene end by 2 bases; junction bases not matched to a gene: 5.

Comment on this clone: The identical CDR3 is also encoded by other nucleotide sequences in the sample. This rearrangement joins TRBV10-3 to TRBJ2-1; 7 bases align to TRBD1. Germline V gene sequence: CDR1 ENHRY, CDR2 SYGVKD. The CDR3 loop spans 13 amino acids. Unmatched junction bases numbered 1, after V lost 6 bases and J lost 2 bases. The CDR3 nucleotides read TGTGCCATCAGCGGACAGGCCTACAATGAGCAGTTCTTC. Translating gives CAISGQAYNEQFF.

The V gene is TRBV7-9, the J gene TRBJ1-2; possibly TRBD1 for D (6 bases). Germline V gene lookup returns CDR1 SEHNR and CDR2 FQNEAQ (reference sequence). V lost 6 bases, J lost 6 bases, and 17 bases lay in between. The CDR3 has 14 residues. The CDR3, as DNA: TGTGCCAGCAGATTCCAGGGGAATGGAAATGGCTACACCTTC. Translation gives CASRFQGNGNGYTF.

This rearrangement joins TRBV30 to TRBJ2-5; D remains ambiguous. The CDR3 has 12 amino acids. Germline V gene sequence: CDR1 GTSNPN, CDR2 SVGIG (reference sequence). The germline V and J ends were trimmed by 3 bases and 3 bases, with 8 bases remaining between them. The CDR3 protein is CAWRGLEETQYF. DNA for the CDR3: TGTGCCTGGAGAGGTCTAGAAGAGACCCAGTACTTC.

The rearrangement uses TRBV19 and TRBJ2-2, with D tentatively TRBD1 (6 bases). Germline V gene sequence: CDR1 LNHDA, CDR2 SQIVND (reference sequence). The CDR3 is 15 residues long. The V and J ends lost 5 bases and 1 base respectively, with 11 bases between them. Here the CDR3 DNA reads TGTGCCAGTAGTCCATTGGACAGGAACACCGGGGAGCTGTTTTTT. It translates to CASSPLDRNTGELFF.

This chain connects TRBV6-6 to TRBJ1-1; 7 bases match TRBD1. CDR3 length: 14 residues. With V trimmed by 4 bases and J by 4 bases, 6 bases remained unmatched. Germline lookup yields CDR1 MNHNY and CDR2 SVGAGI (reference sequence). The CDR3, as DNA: TGTGCCAGCAGTTCTTTGACAGGGCCCACTGAAGCTTTCTTT. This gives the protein CASSSLTGPTEAFF.

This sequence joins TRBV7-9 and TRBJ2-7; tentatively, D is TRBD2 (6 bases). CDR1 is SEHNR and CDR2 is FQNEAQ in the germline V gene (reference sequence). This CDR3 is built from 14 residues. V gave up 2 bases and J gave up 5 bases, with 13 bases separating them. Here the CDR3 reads CASSLSAGLDEQYF. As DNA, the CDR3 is TGTGCCAGCAGCTTAAGTGCGGGATTAGACGAGCAGTACTTC.

In DNA, the CDR3 is TGTGCCAGCAGCTTAGGATGGTTAGCGGGAGGGCCGGGTTACAATGAGCAGTTCTTC. This sequence encodes CASSLGWLAGGPGYNEQFF. The V and J genes are TRBV7-8 and TRBJ2-1; 11 bases align to TRBD2. This CDR3 is 19 amino acids long. Trimming cost V 1 base and J 4 bases; bases outside gene matches: 12. Germline-derived CDR1 and CDR2 are SGHVS and FQNEAQ.

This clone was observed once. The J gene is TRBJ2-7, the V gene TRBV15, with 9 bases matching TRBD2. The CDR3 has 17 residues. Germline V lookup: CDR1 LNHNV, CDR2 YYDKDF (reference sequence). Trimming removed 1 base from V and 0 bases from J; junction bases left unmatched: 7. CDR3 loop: CATSRGAGGPSSYEQYV. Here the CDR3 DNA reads TGTGCCACCAGCAGAGGAGCGGGAGGCCCGAGCTCCTACGAGCAGTACGTC.

The CDR3 here is CASGWRDRGTDTQYF. The CDR3 nucleotides are TGTGCCAGCGGCTGGCGGGACAGGGGAACAGATACGCAGTATTTT. The chain recombines TRBV2 with TRBJ2-3, with 10 bases lining up with TRBD1. The V segment lost 8 bases and the J segment 3 bases; nucleotides outside the gene matches: 8. CDR1 is SNHLY, CDR2 FYNNEI, per germline. This CDR3 has 15 amino acids.

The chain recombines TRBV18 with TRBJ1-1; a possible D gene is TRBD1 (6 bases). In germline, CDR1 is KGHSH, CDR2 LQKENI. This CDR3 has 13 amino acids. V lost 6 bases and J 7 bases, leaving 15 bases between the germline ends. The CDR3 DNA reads TGTGCCAGCTCGAGGGGGGGGGTAGATGAAGCTTTCTTT. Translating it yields CASSRGGVDEAFF.

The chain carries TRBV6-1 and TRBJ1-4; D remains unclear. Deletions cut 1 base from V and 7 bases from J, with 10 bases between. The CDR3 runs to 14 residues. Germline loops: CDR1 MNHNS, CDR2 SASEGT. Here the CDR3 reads CASSEDHGSEKLFF. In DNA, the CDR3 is TGTGCCAGCAGTGAAGACCACGGTAGTGAAAAACTGTTTTTT.